Listed below are T cell receptor beta chains from one sample, sequenced in a study of blood T cell repertoires in COVID-19. TCRdb's copy holds only in-frame clones and misses some; the assay was immunoSEQ multiplex PCR. In the table there are 180,000 or so clones, 70% to 85% of which are singletons. The sample comprised peripheral blood. The receptor set was obtained from a human donor with acute or convalescent COVID-19. The donor label of this sample is uncertain. The CDR3 runs from the conserved cysteine through the conserved F or W. The order of the fields is J gene, V gene, D gene, clone size, CDR3 length, CDR3 protein, CDR3 DNA. The D gene is left open where the match is weak. Some rows have no size entry. The others give once, few or many, or a class for an expanded clone.

j_call: TRBJ2-7; v_call: TRBV6-6; d_call: NA; clone_size: NA; cdr3_length: 16; cdr3_aa: CASSYFLLPSRDEQYF; cdr3_nt: TGTGCCAGCAGTTACTTCTTACTACCGTCCCGGGACGAGCAGTACTTC
j_call: TRBJ2-3; v_call: TRBV3-1/TRBV3-2; d_call: TRBD2; clone_size: NA; cdr3_length: 17; cdr3_aa: CASSQRSGAAGTDTQYF; cdr3_nt: TGTGCCAGCAGCCAAAGGAGCGGGGCTGCGGGCACAGATACGCAGTATTTT
j_call: TRBJ1-5; v_call: TRBV27; d_call: TRBD1; clone_size: few; cdr3_length: 14; cdr3_aa: CASSPGQLNQPQHF; cdr3_nt: TGTGCCAGCAGTCCGGGACAGCTAAATCAGCCCCAGCATTTT
j_call: TRBJ2-1; v_call: TRBV5-1; d_call: NA; clone_size: NA; cdr3_length: 15; cdr3_aa: CASSLAKGNINEQFF; cdr3_nt: TGCGCCAGCAGCTTGGCGAAGGGGAACATCAATGAGCAGTTCTTC
j_call: TRBJ2-1; v_call: TRBV6-2/TRBV6-3; d_call: TRBD2; clone_size: once; cdr3_length: 16; cdr3_aa: CASSYSSLAGGNEQFF; cdr3_nt: TGTGCCAGCAGTTACTCTTCCCTAGCGGGAGGAAATGAGCAGTTCTTC
j_call: TRBJ1-1; v_call: TRBV5-1; d_call: NA; clone_size: NA; cdr3_length: 13; cdr3_aa: CASSYGGDTEAFF; cdr3_nt: TGCGCCAGCAGCTATGGGGGGGACACTGAAGCTTTCTTT
j_call: TRBJ1-3; v_call: TRBV28; d_call: NA; clone_size: NA; cdr3_length: 15; cdr3_aa: CASIRTSPTSNTIYF; cdr3_nt: TGTGCCAGCATTAGGACATCCCCAACCAGCAACACCATATATTTT
j_call: TRBJ2-3; v_call: TRBV7-9; d_call: TRBD1; clone_size: NA; cdr3_length: 15; cdr3_aa: CASSPDRARTDTQYF; cdr3_nt: TGTGCCAGCAGCCCCGACAGGGCTCGGACAGATACGCAGTATTTT
j_call: TRBJ2-7; v_call: TRBV28; d_call: TRBD1; clone_size: NA; cdr3_length: 15; cdr3_aa: CASSTRQGRLGEQYF; cdr3_nt: TGTGCCAGCAGTACAAGACAGGGGCGGTTGGGCGAGCAGTACTTC
j_call: TRBJ2-3; v_call: TRBV9; d_call: TRBD1; clone_size: NA; cdr3_length: 14; cdr3_aa: CASSPGQGTDTQYF; cdr3_nt: TGTGCCAGCAGCCCCGGACAGGGCACAGATACGCAGTATTTT
j_call: TRBJ2-7; v_call: TRBV5-1; d_call: TRBD2; clone_size: once; cdr3_length: 16; cdr3_aa: CASSLGGLAEALEQYF; cdr3_nt: TGCGCCAGCAGCTTGGGTGGACTAGCGGAAGCCCTCGAGCAGTACTTC
j_call: TRBJ1-1; v_call: TRBV5-1; d_call: NA; clone_size: NA; cdr3_length: 14; cdr3_aa: CASSLLDSGTEAFF; cdr3_nt: TGCGCCAGCAGCTTGTTGGACAGTGGCACTGAAGCTTTCTTT
j_call: TRBJ2-5; v_call: TRBV20-1; d_call: TRBD2; clone_size: NA; cdr3_length: 11; cdr3_aa: CSARVGAGEYF; cdr3_nt: TGCAGTGCTAGAGTGGGAGCGGGAGAGTACTTC
j_call: TRBJ1-1; v_call: TRBV18; d_call: NA; clone_size: NA; cdr3_length: 13; cdr3_aa: CASSPTQSTEAFF; cdr3_nt: TGTGCCAGCTCACCAACACAGAGCACTGAAGCTTTCTTT
j_call: TRBJ2-2; v_call: TRBV7-7; d_call: NA; clone_size: NA; cdr3_length: 15; cdr3_aa: CASSRGLGNTGELFF; cdr3_nt: TGTGCCAGCAGCCGGGGACTTGGAAACACCGGGGAGCTGTTTTTT
j_call: TRBJ2-2; v_call: TRBV3-1/TRBV3-2; d_call: NA; clone_size: NA; cdr3_length: 12; cdr3_aa: CASSRAQGELFF; cdr3_nt: TGTGCCAGCAGCCGAGCCCAAGGGGAGCTGTTTTTT
j_call: TRBJ2-7; v_call: TRBV11-1; d_call: TRBD1; clone_size: NA; cdr3_length: 16; cdr3_aa: CASSNYGKDRVYEQYF; cdr3_nt: TGTGCCAGCAGCAACTATGGTAAGGACAGGGTCTACGAGCAGTACTTC
j_call: TRBJ1-6; v_call: TRBV7-8; d_call: NA; clone_size: NA; cdr3_length: 14; cdr3_aa: CASSLAIQNSPLHF; cdr3_nt: TGTGCCAGCAGCTTAGCTATCCAGAATTCACCCCTCCACTTT
j_call: TRBJ1-2; v_call: TRBV2; d_call: NA; clone_size: NA; cdr3_length: 14; cdr3_aa: CASSEWGPGGGYTF; cdr3_nt: TGTGCCAGCAGCGAATGGGGCCCGGGGGGAGGCTACACCTTC
j_call: TRBJ2-5; v_call: TRBV5-4; d_call: TRBD2; clone_size: NA; cdr3_length: 17; cdr3_aa: CASSFTGGSGSEETQYF; cdr3_nt: TGTGCCAGCAGCTTTACCGGGGGTAGCGGGAGTGAAGAGACCCAGTACTTC
j_call: TRBJ2-7; v_call: TRBV7-9; d_call: NA; clone_size: NA; cdr3_length: 14; cdr3_aa: CASSPRDFPTEQYF; cdr3_nt: TGTGCCAGCAGCCCCCGGGACTTCCCGACCGAGCAGTACTTC
j_call: TRBJ2-3; v_call: TRBV19; d_call: TRBD2; clone_size: NA; cdr3_length: 12; cdr3_aa: CASSTQRETQYF; cdr3_nt: TGTGCCAGTTCGACCCAGCGGGAGACGCAGTATTTT
j_call: TRBJ1-2; v_call: TRBV18; d_call: NA; clone_size: few; cdr3_length: 14; cdr3_aa: CASSPLQVNYGYTF; cdr3_nt: TGTGCCAGCTCACCCTTACAGGTTAACTATGGCTACACCTTC
j_call: TRBJ2-1; v_call: TRBV7-9; d_call: TRBD2; clone_size: NA; cdr3_length: 15; cdr3_aa: CASSSSGRGNNEQFF; cdr3_nt: TGTGCCAGCAGCTCTAGCGGGAGGGGGAACAATGAGCAGTTCTTC
j_call: TRBJ1-1; v_call: TRBV28; d_call: NA; clone_size: NA; cdr3_length: 12; cdr3_aa: CASSGDPGGAFF; cdr3_nt: TGTGCCAGCAGCGGGGACCCCGGAGGGGCTTTCTTT
j_call: TRBJ2-7; v_call: TRBV19; d_call: NA; clone_size: NA; cdr3_length: 13; cdr3_aa: CASSRTEDYEQYF; cdr3_nt: TGTGCCAGTAGTCGGACGGAGGATTACGAGCAGTACTTC
j_call: TRBJ1-2; v_call: TRBV30; d_call: NA; clone_size: NA; cdr3_length: 12; cdr3_aa: CASFDRRYGYTF; cdr3_nt: TGTGCCTCCTTTGACAGACGCTATGGCTACACCTTC
j_call: TRBJ2-1; v_call: TRBV6-5; d_call: TRBD1; clone_size: NA; cdr3_length: 13; cdr3_aa: CASTATGYNEQFF; cdr3_nt: TGTGCCAGCACGGCGACAGGGTACAATGAGCAGTTCTTC
j_call: TRBJ2-5; v_call: TRBV7-6; d_call: TRBD2; clone_size: NA; cdr3_length: 14; cdr3_aa: CASRGGRAGETQYF; cdr3_nt: TGTGCCAGCAGGGGCGGGAGGGCCGGAGAGACCCAGTACTTC
j_call: TRBJ2-2; v_call: TRBV7-9; d_call: TRBD1; clone_size: once; cdr3_length: 15; cdr3_aa: CASSLPRTGVGELFF; cdr3_nt: TGTGCCAGCAGCTTACCCCGGACAGGGGTCGGGGAGCTGTTTTTT
j_call: TRBJ2-7; v_call: TRBV2; d_call: NA; clone_size: NA; cdr3_length: 14; cdr3_aa: CASRGFRSSYEQYF; cdr3_nt: TGTGCCAGTCGGGGGTTCAGGAGCTCCTACGAGCAGTACTTC
j_call: TRBJ1-5; v_call: TRBV27; d_call: NA; clone_size: NA; cdr3_length: 15; cdr3_aa: CASSLQGVGGQPQHF; cdr3_nt: TGTGCCAGCAGTTTACAGGGCGTCGGGGGTCAGCCCCAGCATTTT
j_call: TRBJ2-7; v_call: TRBV19; d_call: NA; clone_size: NA; cdr3_length: 11; cdr3_aa: CASSATGEQYF; cdr3_nt: TGTGCCAGTAGTGCGACAGGAGAGCAGTACTTC
j_call: TRBJ2-1; v_call: TRBV3-1/TRBV3-2; d_call: TRBD2; clone_size: once; cdr3_length: 17; cdr3_aa: CASSQGVRGSSYNEQFF; cdr3_nt: TGTGCCAGCAGCCAAGGGGTGCGGGGGAGCTCCTACAATGAGCAGTTCTTC
j_call: TRBJ2-7; v_call: TRBV19; d_call: NA; clone_size: NA; cdr3_length: 14; cdr3_aa: CASSIGGDSYEQYF; cdr3_nt: TGTGCCAGTAGTATAGGGGGGGATTCCTACGAGCAGTACTTC
j_call: TRBJ1-6; v_call: TRBV27; d_call: TRBD1; clone_size: once; cdr3_length: 16; cdr3_aa: CASSLYTGGYNSPLHF; cdr3_nt: TGTGCCAGCAGTTTATATACAGGGGGATATAATTCACCCCTCCACTTT
j_call: TRBJ2-4; v_call: TRBV18; d_call: TRBD1; clone_size: few; cdr3_length: 16; cdr3_aa: CASSPDRGPRSNIQYF; cdr3_nt: TGTGCCAGCTCACCCGACAGGGGACCAAGGTCGAACATTCAGTACTTC
j_call: TRBJ2-7; v_call: TRBV28; d_call: TRBD2; clone_size: medium-sized; cdr3_length: 13; cdr3_aa: CASLSGGSYEQYF; cdr3_nt: TGTGCCAGCCTGTCGGGAGGGTCCTACGAGCAGTACTTC
j_call: TRBJ2-7; v_call: TRBV18; d_call: TRBD2; clone_size: NA; cdr3_length: 17; cdr3_aa: CASSPVGGTSASGEQYF; cdr3_nt: TGTGCCAGCTCACCAGTAGGCGGGACTAGCGCCTCGGGTGAGCAGTACTTC
j_call: TRBJ2-7; v_call: TRBV6-5; d_call: TRBD1; clone_size: NA; cdr3_length: 15; cdr3_aa: CASSYRGQGPYEQYF; cdr3_nt: TGTGCCAGCAGTTACCGGGGACAGGGCCCCTACGAGCAGTACTTC
j_call: TRBJ2-7; v_call: TRBV18; d_call: TRBD1; clone_size: NA; cdr3_length: 16; cdr3_aa: CASSISGTENGYEQYF; cdr3_nt: TGTGCCAGCTCAATCTCCGGGACAGAGAATGGCTACGAGCAGTACTTC
j_call: TRBJ2-7; v_call: TRBV21-1; d_call: NA; clone_size: NA; cdr3_length: 16; cdr3_aa: CASSKEAGTIPYEQYF; cdr3_nt: TGTGCCAGCAGCAAGGAGGCCGGGACTATACCCTACGAGCAGTACTTC
j_call: TRBJ2-3; v_call: TRBV7-8; d_call: TRBD1; clone_size: NA; cdr3_length: 16; cdr3_aa: CASSLGDRGLADTQYF; cdr3_nt: TGTGCCAGCAGCTTGGGTGACAGGGGGCTAGCAGATACGCAGTATTTT
j_call: TRBJ1-5; v_call: TRBV19; d_call: TRBD1; clone_size: NA; cdr3_length: 16; cdr3_aa: CAISNPGTATNQPQHF; cdr3_nt: TGTGCCATCTCGAACCCCGGGACAGCTACCAATCAGCCCCAGCATTTT
j_call: TRBJ2-7; v_call: TRBV6-5; d_call: NA; clone_size: NA; cdr3_length: 15; cdr3_aa: CASRSLTGPPGEQYF; cdr3_nt: TGTGCCAGCAGATCACTGACAGGCCCCCCGGGCGAGCAGTACTTC
j_call: TRBJ2-6; v_call: TRBV5-4; d_call: NA; clone_size: once; cdr3_length: 17; cdr3_aa: CASSLKSQGTGANVLTF; cdr3_nt: TGTGCCAGCAGCTTGAAATCGCAGGGAACTGGGGCCAACGTCCTGACTTTC